This entry features one T cell receptor (beta chain) sequence. Its matching antigen is unknown. The length of the CDR3 is 15 residues. Germline V lookup: CDR1 SEHNR, CDR2 FQNEAQ (reference sequence). V was cut by 1 base and J by 2 bases, with 11 bases left in between. The data derive from a study of graft-versus-host responses after intestinal transplantation. Looking at the study overall: Recipients had multivisceral, liver-intestinal, or isolated intestinal transplants.

Overall study results and limits: GvH clones surfaced in recipient marrow, some emerging earlier in ileum or blood.

Assay: immunoSEQ multiplex PCR; the TCRdb copy retains only in-frame clones and omits some. The data hold roughly 99,000 clones, with roughly 83% observed a single time. This specimen was PBMCs, taken 255 days after intestinal transplant. This TCR derives from a human patient who received an intestinal transplant, so some T cells may come from the graft donor. The chain employs TRBV7-9 and TRBJ1-2, with a possible D match to TRBD1 (5 bases). The CDR3, as DNA: TGTGCCAGCAGCTTAGAGACAGCAGGGAACTATGGCTACACCTTC. Encoded protein: CASSLETAGNYGYTF.